This TCR beta chain came from a study of control samples from healthy donors and cancer patients. The ends were cut back, 2 bases at V and 10 bases at J, with 14 bases in the middle. The CDR3 consists of 14 residues. Per germline, CDR1 KGHDR and CDR2 SFDVKD. Clones were read by immunoSEQ multiplex PCR, and TCRdb kept only the in-frame ones, dropping some. The table shows under 200,000 clones, with about 95% occurring only once. This sequence was found in a man in his sixties with colorectal cancer. The sample consisted of PBMCs. The chain uses TRBV24-1 and TRBJ2-1; D perhaps matches TRBD1 (5 bases). The CDR3 is CATSDSWAGNEQFF. The CDR3 DNA follows: TGTGCCACCAGTGATTCGTGGGCAGGGAACGAGCAGTTCTTC.